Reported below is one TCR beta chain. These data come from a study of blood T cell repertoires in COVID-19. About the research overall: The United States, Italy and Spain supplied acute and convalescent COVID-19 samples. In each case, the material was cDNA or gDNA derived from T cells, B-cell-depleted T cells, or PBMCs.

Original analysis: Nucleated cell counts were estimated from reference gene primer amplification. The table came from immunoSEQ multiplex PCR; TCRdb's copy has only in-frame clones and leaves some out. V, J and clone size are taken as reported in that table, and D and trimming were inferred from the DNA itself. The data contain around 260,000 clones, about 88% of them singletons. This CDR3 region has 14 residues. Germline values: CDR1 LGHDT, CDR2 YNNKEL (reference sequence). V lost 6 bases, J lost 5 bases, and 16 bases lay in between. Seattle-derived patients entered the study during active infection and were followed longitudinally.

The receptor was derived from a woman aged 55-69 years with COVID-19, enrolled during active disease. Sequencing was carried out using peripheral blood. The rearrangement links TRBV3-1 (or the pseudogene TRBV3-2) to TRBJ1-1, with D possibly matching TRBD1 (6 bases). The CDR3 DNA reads TGTGCCAGCAGACAATCGGACAGACGGACTGAAGCTTTCTTT. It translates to CASRQSDRRTEAFF.